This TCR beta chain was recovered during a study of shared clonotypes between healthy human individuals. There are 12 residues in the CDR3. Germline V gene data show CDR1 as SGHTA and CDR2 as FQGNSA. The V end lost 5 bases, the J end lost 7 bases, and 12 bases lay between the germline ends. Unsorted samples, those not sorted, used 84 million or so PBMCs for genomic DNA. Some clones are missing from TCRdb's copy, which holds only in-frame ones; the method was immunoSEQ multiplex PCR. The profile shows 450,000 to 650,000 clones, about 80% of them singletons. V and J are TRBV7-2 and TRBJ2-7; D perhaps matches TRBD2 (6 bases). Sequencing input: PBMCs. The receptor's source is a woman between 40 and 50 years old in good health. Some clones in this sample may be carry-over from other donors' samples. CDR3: CASSPATREQYF. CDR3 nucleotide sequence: TGTGCCAGCAGCCCCGCGACTAGGGAGCAGTACTTC.